This TCR beta chain was obtained from a study of T cell repertoires in cytomegalovirus infection. Regarding the study as a whole: Individuals carrying CMV plus the relevant HLA were identified by cumulative frequency of public TCR beta families.

TCRdb reprocessed the reads via MiXCR and lists one record per CDR3 protein. The sample includes more than 350,000 distinct CDR3 sequences, around 32% of them seen just once. This clonotype was counted only a few times. Its antigen is currently unknown. The V gene's germline CDR1 is MDHEN and CDR2 SYDVKM. CDR3 length equals 16 residues. Trimming stripped 9 bases from V and 8 bases from J, with 28 bases between. The material sequenced was PBMCs. The sequence derives from a human donor in good health (CMV status not recorded). Some clones in this sample may be carry-over from other donors' samples. The rearrangement uses TRBV28 and TRBJ1-1; D may be TRBD1 (6 bases). The CDR3: CASQTRGGVPSAEAFF. CDR3 nucleotide sequence: TGTGCCAGTCAAACAAGAGGGGGTGTTCCTTCGGCCGAAGCTTTCTTT.